This record looks at one T cell receptor beta chain sequence and its context. Using immunoSEQ multiplex PCR, the repertoire was profiled, and TCRdb retains in-frame clones only, with some absent. The table lists 55,000 to 70,000 clones, roughly 86% of them singletons. Trimming cost V 0 bases and J 2 bases; bases outside gene matches: 3. There are 16 residues in the CDR3. Germline V gives CDR1 MNHEY, CDR2 SVGEGT. The entry originates in a study of blood T cell repertoires in COVID-19. The sequence came from a man aged 55 to 69 with acute or convalescent COVID-19. The rearrangement joins TRBV6-2 or TRBV6-3 to TRBJ2-3; 9 bases match TRBD2. Material for sequencing was peripheral blood. CDR3 loop: CASSYSSGGYTDTQYF. The CDR3 coding sequence is TGTGCCAGCAGTTACTCTAGCGGGGGCTACACAGATACGCAGTATTTT.